Listed below are T cell receptor beta chains from one sample, sequenced in a study of CD8+CD57+ T cells in acquired aplastic anemia. TCRdb re-called the reads through MiXCR, storing one row per CDR3 protein. Counted here are about 160,000 distinct CDR3 sequences, approximately 40% occurring once; the ten biggest clones make up under 1.2%. The sample was sorted CD4+, CD8+, or CD8+CD57+ T cells (not recorded which) from PBMCs. The receptor source for this set is a human donor in good health. The CDR3 runs from the conserved cysteine through the conserved F or W. A D gene is named only where the DNA matches it firmly. The size of a clone is reported for some rows only, either as once, few or many, or as a class for expanded clones.

-	TRBV24-1	TRBD2	TRBJ2-5	TGTGCCACCAGTGATACAACTAGCGGGAGGGCAGAGACCCAGTACTTC	CATSDTTSGRAETQYF
many	TRBV7-2	TRBD2	TRBJ2-3	TGTGCCAGCAGCAAGAGTACTAGCGGGAGGGCCTTGACAGATACGCAGTATTTT	CASSKSTSGRALTDTQYF
few	TRBV4-3	-	TRBJ1-4	TGCGCCAGCAGCCAAGAGGGCACGGGGGTTAATGAAAAACTGTTTTTT	CASSQEGTGVNEKLFF
-	TRBV2	-	TRBJ1-2	TGTGCCAGCAGAGCTTTGGGACAAGAACCTGGCTACACCTTC	CASRALGQEPGYTF
few	TRBV11-2	-	TRBJ2-4	TGTGCCAGCAGCCCCCTTTTCGGCCAGGGACCCAAAAACATTCAGTACTTC	CASSPLFGQGPKNIQYF
-	TRBV4-1	-	TRBJ1-3	TGCGCCAGCAGCGCACAGGTGATCGTCATCTCTGGAAACACCATATATTTT	CASSAQVIVISGNTIYF
many	TRBV6-4	TRBD2	TRBJ2-7	TGTGCCAGCAGCAAGCTAGCGGGAGACTACGAGCAGTACTTC	CASSKLAGDYEQYF
many	TRBV10-2	-	TRBJ1-1	TGCGCCAGCAAAGGTCCCTGGGACACTGAAGCTTTCTTT	CASKGPWDTEAFF
-	TRBV10-3	-	TRBJ1-6	TGTGCCATCAGTGACGGGGGTTCACCCCTCCACTTT	CAISDGGSPLHF
-	TRBV24-1	TRBD2	TRBJ2-3	TGTGCCACCAGTGGCCTAGCGGATTCGCCAGATACGCAGTATTTT	CATSGLADSPDTQYF
few	TRBV24-1	-	TRBJ1-5	TGTGCCACCAGTGATCGAGGTGGACAGCCCCAGCATTTT	CATSDRGGQPQHF
many	TRBV19	-	TRBJ2-1	TGTGCCAGTAGCGCCGCGGGGGCGGTAGTTGAGCAGTTCTTC	CASSAAGAVVEQFF
few	TRBV10-2	-	TRBJ1-1	TGCGCCAGTTACGAAAGGGAAAGGGGTGGTATTGAAGCTTTCTTT	CASYERERGGIEAFF
-	TRBV30	TRBD2	TRBJ2-7	TGTGCCTGGAATTCGCAGCGGGATGAGCAGTACTTC	CAWNSQRDEQYF
-	TRBV15	-	TRBJ1-5	TGTGCCACCAGCAGAGATCTAGCGAAATCTGGGACTCTGGTCCAGCATTTT	CATSRDLAKSGTLVQHF
few	TRBV25-1	-	TRBJ2-7	TGTGCCAGCAGTGAACGGATGGGCATCATCGACGAGCAGTACTTC	CASSERMGIIDEQYF
-	TRBV10-3	-	TRBJ2-1	TGTGCCATCAAGGGCTCCTACAATGAGCAGTTCTTC	CAIKGSYNEQFF
once	TRBV10-3	TRBD2	TRBJ2-5	TGTGCCAGCAGTTATTCTAGCGGGGGGGCTAGAGAGACCCAGTACTTC	CASSYSSGGARETQYF
once	TRBV7-2	-	TRBJ1-2	TGTGCCAGCAGCGACACAGGGAGGGAGCGTGGCTACACCTTC	CASSDTGRERGYTF
many	TRBV7-9	-	TRBJ2-5	TGTGCCAGCAGCGCCACTTATGACTCGGCCCAGTACTTC	CASSATYDSAQYF
-	TRBV6-5	-	TRBJ1-1	TGTGCCAGCAATTACCCCAACAGACGAACATCTGAAGCTTTCTTT	CASNYPNRRTSEAFF
many	TRBV4-1	TRBD1	TRBJ1-5	TGCGCCAGCAGCAGCACTGACAGGGTCAATCAGCCCCAGCATTTT	CASSSTDRVNQPQHF
once	TRBV9	TRBD1	TRBJ2-7	TGTGCCAGCGGCGTAGGACAGGGGCCCCTATACGAGCAGTACTTC	CASGVGQGPLYEQYF
-	TRBV9	TRBD1	TRBJ1-3	TGTGCCAGCAGCGTAGGGACAGGGGAGTCGAACACCATATATTTT	CASSVGTGESNTIYF
many	TRBV7-2	TRBD1	TRBJ2-2	TGTGCCAGCAGGCCGACAGGGGATGGGGAGCTGTTTTTT	CASRPTGDGELFF
many	TRBV24-1	TRBD1	TRBJ1-2	TGTGCCACCAGTGATCCCACAGGGGACTATGGCTACACCTTC	CATSDPTGDYGYTF
-	TRBV7-2	-	TRBJ1-2	TGTGCCAGCAGTTCAGACAGACTCTATGGCTACACCTTC	CASSSDRLYGYTF
-	TRBV15	TRBD2	TRBJ2-3	TGTGCCACCAGCCCACGGGCGGGGGGTTACACAGATACGCAGTATTTT	CATSPRAGGYTDTQYF
many	TRBV2	TRBD1	TRBJ1-1	TGTGCCAGGACAGGGATGGTGAACACTGAAGCTTTCTTT	CARTGMVNTEAFF
-	TRBV6-1	TRBD2	TRBJ2-5	TGTGCCAGCAGCCGACGCCCGACTAGCGGGAGGGAGACCCAGTACTTC	CASSRRPTSGRETQYF
-	TRBV24-1	TRBD2	TRBJ2-7	TGTGCCACCAGGACTAGCGGGAATATCTCCTACGAGCAGTACTTC	CATRTSGNISYEQYF
-	TRBV6-1	-	TRBJ1-1	TGTGCCAGCAGTGATAGTAGTCCGATCAAGAACACTGAAGCTTTCTTT	CASSDSSPIKNTEAFF
once	TRBV7-8	-	TRBJ2-1	TGTGCCAGCAGCTCGACATTCAATGAGCAGTTCTTC	CASSSTFNEQFF
once	TRBV2	-	TRBJ1-1	TGTGCCAGCAGTGTGGGGAGGGGGACTGAAGCTTTCTTT	CASSVGRGTEAFF
once	TRBV24-1	-	TRBJ1-1	TGTGCCACCAGTGGTGATGGTATGGGTGGAAACACTGAAGCTTTCTTT	CATSGDGMGGNTEAFF
many	TRBV11-2	-	TRBJ1-1	TGTGCCAGCAGCTTAGCGGCAGGGCTTGAAGCTTTCTTT	CASSLAAGLEAFF
many	TRBV10-3	TRBD2	TRBJ2-7	TGTGCCATCACTAGCGGGAGCTCCTACGAGCAGTACTTC	CAITSGSSYEQYF
many	TRBV2	-	TRBJ1-4	TGTGCCAGCAGTGAAGTGGGGGCAACTAATGAAAAACTGTTTTTT	CASSEVGATNEKLFF
-	TRBV12-3/TRBV12-4	-	TRBJ1-1	TGTGCCAGCTCTAGAGAGGGCGAGTACACTGAAGCTTTCTTT	CASSREGEYTEAFF
-	TRBV9	TRBD2	TRBJ2-3	TGTGCCGGGGGCGGGGGGACCACAGATACGCAGTATTTT	CAGGGGTTDTQYF
-	TRBV9	TRBD2	TRBJ2-6	TGTGCCAGCAGCCTGCGGGGGGGCACAATCTCTGGGGCCAACGTCCTGACTTTC	CASSLRGGTISGANVLTF
few	TRBV30	TRBD2	TRBJ2-7	TGTGCCTGGAGGCGGGGGGGAAACTACGAGCAGTACTTC	CAWRRGGNYEQYF
-	TRBV19	-	TRBJ1-1	TGTGCCGGTAGTGTGGGCAAGAGGCTCAACACTGAAGCTTTTTTT	CAGSVGKRLNTEAFF
-	TRBV9	-	TRBJ1-4	TGTGCCAGCAGTTCTATACCATATGAAAAACTGTTTTTT	CASSSIPYEKLFF
few	TRBV19	-	TRBJ2-7	TGTGCCAGTAGTATATCGTGGACGGCCTACGAGCAGTACTTC	CASSISWTAYEQYF
few	TRBV12-3/TRBV12-4	-	TRBJ2-2	TGTGCCAGCAGTTTTTACACCGGGGAGCTGTTTTTT	CASSFYTGELFF
-	TRBV2	-	TRBJ1-6	TGTGCCAGCAGTGAAGTCCCTAGTCCGGGGTCACCCCTCCACTTT	CASSEVPSPGSPLHF
-	TRBV19	-	TRBJ2-7	TGTGCCAGCAGCCCCCAAGACAGGTTCTACGAGCAGTACTTC	CASSPQDRFYEQYF
-	TRBV12-5	-	TRBJ2-3	TGTGCTAGTGGTTGGTTGACAGATACGCAGTATTTT	CASGWLTDTQYF
-	TRBV10-1	TRBD2	TRBJ2-3	TGCGCCAGCAGCCACGGGACTAGCAGAGATACGCAGTATTTT	CASSHGTSRDTQYF
-	TRBV12-5	TRBD2	TRBJ2-1	TGTGCTAGTGGTTTGCGGGGACTAGCGGGATACAATGAGCAGTTCTTC	CASGLRGLAGYNEQFF
-	TRBV12-5	-	TRBJ1-5	TGTGCTAGTGGTTTGGTGTTAGGTCTGGGTGGCCCCGCCGGCAATCAGCCCCAGCATTTT	CASGLVLGLGGPAGNQPQHF
-	TRBV15	-	TRBJ2-7	TGTGCCACCAGCAGTGTTGGGGACGAGCAGTACTTC	CATSSVGDEQYF
-	TRBV29-1	-	TRBJ2-7	TGCAGCGTTGAAGTGGCAGCTTTGAGGAGAAAGTACTTC	CSVEVAALRRKYF
many	TRBV11-2	TRBD2	TRBJ2-7	TGTGCCAGCAGCTCCAGGCGAGTAGCTAGCGGGAGTGGTGAGCAGTACTTC	CASSSRRVASGSGEQYF
many	TRBV20-1	-	TRBJ1-2	TGCAGTGCTAGAGGCCCGGCGGTAGGCTACACCTTC	CSARGPAVGYTF
-	TRBV24-1	-	TRBJ1-6	TGTGCCACCACGGCGGGGGCAACCCTCCACTTT	CATTAGATLHF